The present TCR beta chain was sequenced within a study of radiotherapy plus CTLA-4 blockade in lung cancer (dated by TCRdb to 2017 to 2018). The study in broad terms: Among the enrolled patients, about 19% had an objective response, and less than 40% reached disease control.

This clone was detected only a few times. Its antigen has not been determined. Base qualities are not recorded, but no much larger clone differs from it by a single base. Library preparation used the immunoSEQ multiplex PCR assay. This immuneACCESS table, as held by TCRdb, lists in-frame sequences with V and J called but not all clones. Of the missing ones, under half trace to an unresolved V gene in checked studies; the others have no known cause. For this sample there are over 85,000 clones; around 79% appear just once. Roughly 2.8% of the sample goes to the ten largest clones. V is clipped by 5 bases and J by 2 bases, and the sequence between their germline boundaries is 12 bases long. The CDR3 starts with the cysteine, ends with the phenylalanine, and has 14 residues. CDR3 DNA is the only sequence kept; it has 42 bases, read in frame from the first base. For CDR1 and CDR2, the germline V gene (reference sequence) lists LNHDA and SQIVND.

Beyond this particular receptor, the publication reports: After treatment with radiotherapy and ipilimumab, TCR clones that originated in tumors expanded in peripheral blood. The strongest predictors of response were reported to be early dynamic shifts in blood T cell clones along with a rise in serum interferon-beta following radiation.

In this study, focal radiation therapy paired with CTLA-4 blockade (ipilimumab) was tested in patients who had chemo-refractory metastatic non-small-cell lung cancer. This chain is built from TRBV19 and TRBJ1-1; the D gene is perhaps TRBD1, on 6 matching bases. The sequencing used peripheral blood, collected from a patient treated with radiotherapy plus ipilimumab. The receptor comes from a human donor with non-small cell lung cancer who had a partial response to radiotherapy plus ipilimumab. Some clones in this sample may be carry-over from other donors' samples. Here is the DNA: TGTGCCAGTAGTCCCCAGACAGGAAACACTGAAGCTTTCTTT. This gives the protein CASSPQTGNTEAFF.